Below, 17 T cell receptor beta chains from the same sample are listed, as sequenced in a study of T-cell reconstitution after alpha-beta-depleted transplantation in children. The TCRbeta library incorporated unique molecular identifiers. A single record per CDR3 protein comes from TCRdb applying MiXCR to the PCR reads. This sample has roughly 300,000 distinct CDR3 sequences, with 10% found just once. Sequenced material: PBMCs from the stem cell graft donor, taken from the stem cell graft. Receptors were obtained from a human donor who donated a stem cell graft to a child with acute lymphoblastic leukemia.

This clonotype has more than one count but fewer than ten. The gene calls are TRBV4-2 and TRBJ2-3, with D possibly being TRBD2 (5 bases). The length of the CDR3 is 13 residues. Trimming removed 0 bases at V and 10 bases at J, with 11 bases between. Germline V gene lookup returns CDR1 LGHNA and CDR2 YNFKEQ. DNA for the CDR3: TGTGCCAGCAGCCAAGATGTAACCGGGGCGCAGTATTTT. This translates into CASSQDVTGAQYF.

This clonotype was seen at least ten times. V usage is TRBV5-1 and J usage is TRBJ2-1, with no clear D. Germline V CDR1 and CDR2: SGHRS, YFSETQ. The CDR3 length is 14 residues. Between the trimmed V and J ends, which lost 3 bases and 5 bases, there was a span of 12 bases. DNA of the CDR3: TGCGCCAGCAGCTCCGGTGGGCGGAACAATGAGCAGTTCTTC. Its translation: CASSSGGRNNEQFF.

This clonotype has a handful of counts. V usage is TRBV28 and J usage is TRBJ2-1, with D possibly being TRBD2 (6 bases). The CDR3 covers 15 residues. The germline V and J ends were trimmed by 0 bases and 3 bases, with 9 bases remaining between them. Germline CDR1 is MDHEN and CDR2 is SYDVKM. The CDR3 coding sequence is TGTGCCAGCAGTTTATGGCCTAGCGTCTACAATGAGCAGTTCTTC. The encoded protein is CASSLWPSVYNEQFF.

Concerning this clonotype: The DNA is omitted, as the CDR3 cannot be located on it reliably, and the CDR3 follows TCRdb's listing. The chain has TRBV21-1 and TRBJ2-2; TRBD1 was called by the table and not checked on the DNA. TRBV21-1 is a known pseudogene. Both ends counted, the CDR3 spans 19 residues. The CDR3 sequence is CASSKWKVPNYLCTGELFF.

This chain connects TRBV5-4 to TRBJ2-1; the D gene is possibly TRBD1 (5 bases). This CDR3 region has 16 residues. Per the germline V gene, CDR1 is SGHNT and CDR2 is YYREEE (reference sequence). V was clipped by 1 base and J by 6 bases, with 17 bases between them. CDR3 amino acids: CASSLLGRRQFNEQFF. CDR3 DNA: TGTGCCAGCAGCTTGCTTGGACGGAGACAGTTCAATGAGCAGTTCTTC.

The chain uses TRBV28 and TRBJ2-4, with 8 bases aligning to TRBD2. This CDR3 contains 17 residues. V shed 7 bases and J 0 bases; nucleotides not matched to a gene: 11. Germline loops: CDR1 MDHEN, CDR2 SYDVKM. The CDR3 region has the DNA TGTGCCAGCACGGGCGGGAGGATAAATCTAGCCAAAAACATTCAGTACTTC. Amino acid sequence: CASTGGRINLAKNIQYF.

The V and J genes are TRBV5-1 and TRBJ1-6; a possible D gene is TRBD1 (5 bases). The CDR3 has 15 residues. Germline values: CDR1 SGHRS, CDR2 YFSETQ. With 3 bases removed from V and 9 bases from J, the gap between germline ends came to 16 bases. CDR3 sequence reads: CASSSDLGTSSPLHF. In DNA, the CDR3 is TGCGCCAGCAGCTCGGACTTAGGGACTTCTTCACCCCTCCACTTT. The whole variable domain, filled in from reference TRBV5-1 and TRBJ1-6, reads KAGVTQTPRYLIKTRGQQVTLSCSPISGHRSVSWYQQTPGQGLQFLFEYFSETQRNKGNFPGRFSGRQFSNSRSEMNVSTLELGDSALYLCASSSDLGTSSPLHFGNGTRLTVT.

This chain links TRBV27 with TRBJ2-7, with 9 bases lining up with TRBD1. J was trimmed by 2 bases and V by 6 bases; bases with no gene match: 17. Germline V gene lookup returns CDR1 MNHEY and CDR2 SMNVEV (reference sequence). The CDR3 consists of 18 residues. CDR3 loop: CASSRTFTTGGATYEQYF. Written as DNA, the CDR3 is TGTGCCAGCAGCCGAACTTTTACGACAGGGGGGGCAACCTACGAGCAGTACTTC.

In its sample, this clonotype was seen many times. This chain joins TRBV5-5 and TRBJ2-3; D could derive from TRBD1 or TRBD2 (5 bases each). The CDR3 runs 15 residues. In germline, CDR1 is SGHKS, CDR2 YYEKEE (reference sequence). Trimming cost V 4 bases and J 2 bases, with 14 bases left between them. DNA for the CDR3: TGTGCCAGCAGCCTGTGGGACGGAATCACAGATACGCAGTATTTT. Its protein product is CASSLWDGITDTQYF.

This rearrangement joins TRBV11-1 to TRBJ2-3, with 10 nucleotides matching TRBD2. Per the germline V gene, CDR1 is SGHAT and CDR2 is FQDESV (reference sequence). CDR3 length: 18 residues. Trimming removed 5 bases from V and 5 bases from J; junction bases left unmatched: 16. The CDR3 is CASSPPRLGTSVLDTQYF. CDR3 in DNA: TGTGCCAGCAGCCCACCAAGGCTCGGGACTAGCGTTCTAGATACGCAGTATTTT.

A few counts support this clonotype. The chain uses TRBV7-2 and TRBJ2-1, with 12 bases lining up with TRBD2. V shed 2 bases and J 5 bases; nucleotides not matched to a gene: 7. CDR1 SGHTA and CDR2 FQGNSA come from the germline V gene. CDR3 length: 17 amino acids. In DNA, the CDR3 is TGTGCCAGCAGCTTATCGGTACTAGCGGGGGGACACAATGAGCAGTTCTTC. The encoded protein is CASSLSVLAGGHNEQFF.

The DNA of the CDR3 is TGTGCCAGCAGCCTGCGACACCTGACAGGGAACTCCTACGAGCAGTACTTC. Amino acid sequence: CASSLRHLTGNSYEQYF. The V call is TRBV7-2, the J call TRBJ2-7; 7 bases fit TRBD1. CDR3 length: 17 amino acids. Trimming cost V 5 bases and J 0 bases; bases outside gene matches: 13. From germline, CDR1 is SGHTA and CDR2 FQGNSA.

The chain combines TRBV6-1 with TRBJ1-2, with 7 bases identical to TRBD1. J lost 2 bases, V lost 5 bases, and 2 bases had no gene match. The length of the CDR3 is 13 residues. CDR1 is MNHNS and CDR2 is SASEGT in the germline V gene. CDR3 loop: CASSQTGNYGYTF. Here the CDR3 DNA reads TGTGCCAGCAGTCAGACAGGGAACTATGGCTACACCTTC.

This clonotype was found many times. The V and J genes are TRBV29-1 and TRBJ2-2; 9 bases are shared with TRBD1. The CDR3 covers 13 residues. Germline CDR1 reads SQVTM; CDR2 reads ANQGSEA. J was trimmed by 4 bases and V by 6 bases; bases with no gene match: 3. The CDR3 DNA reads as TGCAGCGTGGACAGGGGTACCACCGGGGAGCTGTTTTTT. Translated, it gives CSVDRGTTGELFF.

In this sample, this clonotype turned up a few times. The chain combines TRBV4-1 with TRBJ1-4, with a weak D call TRBD1 (5 bases). Germline values: CDR1 MGHRA, CDR2 YSYEKL. Trimming removed 1 base from V and 5 bases from J, with 8 bases in between. The CDR3 has 14 amino acids. The CDR3 loop reads CASSQGWGNEKLFF. The CDR3 coding sequence is TGCGCCAGCAGCCAAGGCTGGGGGAATGAAAAACTGTTTTTT.

This clonotype was detected only a few times. The chain combines TRBV5-1 with TRBJ1-1, with 8 bases matching TRBD1. J was trimmed by 1 base and V by 10 bases; bases with no gene match: 6. This CDR3 has 13 residues. Germline-derived CDR1 and CDR2 are SGHRS and YFSETQ. Here the CDR3 reads CAGRQGSNTEAFF. The CDR3 coding sequence is TGCGCCGGCCGACAGGGGTCGAACACTGAAGCTTTCTTT.

This clonotype was seen only a few times. This chain links TRBV12-3 or TRBV12-4 with TRBJ2-2, with 8 bases fitting TRBD1. This CDR3 contains 15 residues. J was trimmed by 1 base and V by 6 bases; bases with no gene match: 4. Here the CDR3 DNA reads TGTGCCAGCAGATCCGGGACAGGGAACACCGGGGAGCTGTTTTTT. Its translation: CASRSGTGNTGELFF.